The 25 T cell receptor beta chains in this list originate from one sample, sequenced in a study of blood T cell repertoires in COVID-19. Measured with immunoSEQ multiplex PCR; TCRdb has only the in-frame clones, and not every one. The sample lists 110,000 to 150,000 clones; 75% to 90% were seen once. Material: PBMCs or T cells enriched from blood (not recorded which). These receptors came from a man in his fifties or sixties who had recovered from COVID-19.

This chain joins TRBV7-2 and TRBJ2-2; a weak D match, TRBD2 (7 bases). Germline CDR1 is SGHTA and CDR2 is FQGNSA. The V and J ends lost 7 bases and 8 bases respectively, with 17 bases between them. The CDR3 has 14 residues. The CDR3 DNA follows: TGTGCCAGCACCTTCCCCGGGGGGCGAGGGGAGCTGTTTTTT. It translates to CASTFPGGRGELFF.

This sequence joins TRBV6-5 and TRBJ2-1, with a weak D call TRBD2 (5 bases). Germline V gene lookup returns CDR1 MNHEY and CDR2 SVGAGI. V was trimmed by 11 bases and J by 4 bases, leaving 15 bases between them. This CDR3 contains 13 residues. This CDR3 reads CAAEKRHYNEQFF. CDR3 DNA sequence: TGTGCCGCAGAAAAGCGGCATTACAATGAGCAGTTCTTC.

V is TRBV7-2 and J is TRBJ2-7; 8 nucleotides match TRBD1. This CDR3 contains 18 residues. Trimming took 8 bases from V and 3 from J; bases not matched to a gene: 21. Looked up from germline, CDR1 is SGHTA and CDR2 is FQGNSA. Here the CDR3 reads CASSTPDRVSRSVYEQYF. CDR3 coding DNA: TGTGCCAGCTCCACCCCGGACAGGGTTAGTCGGTCTGTCTACGAGCAGTACTTC. The full variable domain, with the rest looked up from reference TRBV7-2 and TRBJ2-7, is GAGVSQSPSNKVTEKGKDVELRCDPISGHTALYWYRQSLGQGLEFLIYFQGNSAPDKSGLPSDRFSAERTGGSVSTLTIQRTQQEDSAVYLCASSTPDRVSRSVYEQYFGPGTRLTVT.

The chain carries TRBV4-1 and TRBJ1-2, with D possibly TRBD1 on 5 matching bases. V lost 0 bases and J lost 1, with 6 bases in between. Germline V gene data show CDR1 as MGHRA and CDR2 as YSYEKL. The CDR3 runs to 14 residues. Here the CDR3 reads CASSQDRVNYGYTF. CDR3 bases: TGCGCCAGCAGCCAAGACAGGGTTAACTATGGCTACACCTTC.

On this clone: Germline and junction disagree at one end, which may indicate a read error. The chain has TRBV11-3 and TRBJ2-1, with D tentatively TRBD2 (5 bases). The germline V gene encodes CDR1 SGHNT and CDR2 YENEEA. CDR3 length: 13 residues. The CDR3 DNA follows: TGTGCCAGCAGCTTACTAGCCTATAATGAGCAGTTCTTC. It translates to CASSLLAYNEQFF. Filled out from reference TRBV11-3 and TRBJ2-1, the complete variable domain reads EAGVVQSPRYKIIEKKQPVAFWCNPISGHNTLYWYLQNLGQGPELLIRYENEEAVDDSQLPKDRFSAERLKGVDSTLKIQPAELGDSAVYLCASSLLAYNEQFFGPGTRLTVL.

This chain joins TRBV28 and TRBJ2-7; 9 nucleotides align to TRBD1. Germline CDR1 is MDHEN and CDR2 is SYDVKM. The CDR3 length is 15 residues. J lost 1 base, V lost 10 bases, and 11 bases had no gene match. The CDR3 DNA sequence: TGTGCCACCTCCCGCGGGACAGGGCTTTCCTACGAGCAGTACGTC. This codes for CATSRGTGLSYEQYV.

The chain employs TRBV7-2 and TRBJ1-2; TRBD1 agrees at 8 bases. Germline V CDR1 and CDR2: SGHTA, FQGNSA. Trimming at V came to 1 base and at J to 7 bases, leaving 2 bases not matched to a gene. The CDR3 loop spans 13 amino acids. The CDR3 reads CASSLGTGTGYTF. The CDR3 DNA sequence: TGTGCCAGCAGCTTAGGGACAGGGACTGGCTACACCTTC.

The chain employs TRBV6-2 or TRBV6-3 and TRBJ1-5, with TRBD1 matching over 7 bases. Trimming at V came to 5 bases and at J to 4 bases, leaving 8 bases not matched to a gene. CDR1 MNHEY and CDR2 SVGEGT come from the germline V gene. The CDR3 loop spans 15 amino acids. CDR3 nucleotides: TGTGCCAGCAGTATGACAGGGTTCAAAAATCAGCCCCAGCATTTT. Amino acids: CASSMTGFKNQPQHF.

The chain couples TRBV21-1 to TRBJ1-6. TRBV21-1 is shown as a pseudogene. This CDR3 contains 17 residues. The CDR3 sequence is CASSKAAGPVYNSPLHF. CDR3 bases: TGTGCCAGCAGCAAAGCTGCGGGGCCAGTCTATAATTCACCCCTCCACTTT.

The J gene is TRBJ1-2, the V gene TRBV28, with 8 bases fitting TRBD1. CDR1 is MDHEN and CDR2 is SYDVKM in the germline V gene. The V segment lost 2 bases and the J segment 8 bases; nucleotides outside the gene matches: 13. The CDR3 extends over 16 amino acids. The CDR3 region has the DNA TGTGCCAGCAGTTTACTGTTTAGGACAGGGAATGAAGGCTACACCTTC. Protein sequence: CASSLLFRTGNEGYTF.

The chain joins TRBV5-1 to TRBJ2-7, with a possible D match to TRBD2 (5 bases). The CDR3 has 15 amino acids. The V end was cut by 2 bases, the J end by 0 bases, with 12 bases between. The germline gives CDR1 SGHRS, CDR2 YFSETQ. The CDR3 here is CASSFLAGSSYEQYF. The CDR3 DNA follows: TGCGCCAGCAGCTTCCTGGCGGGTAGCTCCTACGAGCAGTACTTC.

The V call is TRBV6-2 or TRBV6-3, the J call TRBJ1-1, with 9 bases aligning to TRBD1. The V and J ends lost 6 bases and 8 bases, in that order; junction bases with no gene match: 13. Germline assignment: CDR1 MNHEY and CDR2 SVGEGT. This CDR3 spans 15 amino acids. The CDR3 reads CASSETDRGLGEAFF. CDR3 sequence (DNA): TGTGCCAGCAGCGAGACAGACAGGGGGTTAGGAGAAGCTTTCTTT.

This clone was seen only once. J is TRBJ1-1 and V is TRBV6-5; D is unclear. Germline loops: CDR1 MNHEY, CDR2 SVGAGI. The germline V and J ends were trimmed by 2 bases and 4 bases, with 17 bases remaining between them. This CDR3 contains 16 residues. DNA for the CDR3: TGTGCCAGCAGTTACAGCCGGGGAGATAGGTTCACTGAAGCTTTCTTT. It encodes CASSYSRGDRFTEAFF.

This clone occurred a few times. This chain joins TRBV30 and TRBJ1-1; D remains ambiguous. The CDR3 has 12 residues. CDR1 and CDR2 from the germline V gene are GTSNPN and SVGIG (reference sequence). V was shortened by 0 bases and J by 7 bases, with 9 bases between the two germline ends. The CDR3 bases are TGTGCCTGGAGTGTACCCCGTAGTGAAGCTTTCTTT. Protein: CAWSVPRSEAFF. The full variable domain, completed using reference TRBV30 and TRBJ1-1, is SQTIHQWPATLVQPVGSPLSLECTVEGTSNPNLYWYRQAAGRGLQLLFYSVGIGQISSEVPQNLSASRPQDRQFILSSKKLLLSDSGFYLCAWSVPRSEAFFGQGTRLTVV.

The V and J genes are TRBV28 and TRBJ1-1; possibly TRBD1 for D (5 bases). V was shortened by 4 bases and J by 0 bases, with 15 bases between the two germline ends. The germline V gene has CDR1 MDHEN and CDR2 SYDVKM. This CDR3 region has 16 residues. The CDR3 here is CASSSYLGQLNTEAFF. CDR3 in DNA: TGTGCCAGCAGTTCGTATTTGGGGCAGTTGAACACTGAAGCTTTCTTT.

V gene TRBV30 combines with J gene TRBJ1-3, with D perhaps TRBD1 (5 bases). Trimming cost V 2 bases and J 4 bases, with 12 bases left between them. The germline CDR1 and CDR2 sequences are GTSNPN and SVGIG (reference sequence). This CDR3 region has 14 residues. In nucleotides, the CDR3 is TGTGCCTGGAGTCAGGGTTTTACAGGAAACACCATATATTTT. This encodes CAWSQGFTGNTIYF.

This rearrangement joins TRBV27 to TRBJ2-7, with 9 bases identical to TRBD1. This CDR3 has 14 amino acids. With 5 bases clipped from V and 3 bases from J, the junction kept 5 bases outside the gene matches. Germline lookup yields CDR1 MNHEY and CDR2 SMNVEV (reference sequence). Here the CDR3 reads CASSLTTGGYEQYF. CDR3 nucleotides: TGTGCCAGCAGTCTGACGACAGGGGGCTACGAGCAGTACTTC.

The chain is built from TRBV19 and TRBJ1-3; TRBD1 might be the D (5 bases). This CDR3 spans 14 amino acids. Trimming took off 7 bases at V and 0 bases at J, with 10 bases between the two ends. CDR1 LNHDA and CDR2 SQIVND come from the germline V gene (reference sequence). The CDR3 sequence is CASKQAYSGNTIYF. The CDR3 DNA reads TGTGCCAGTAAACAGGCCTACTCTGGAAACACCATATATTTT.

The table lists this clone with a count of one. The J gene is TRBJ1-2, the V gene TRBV9, with 7 bases matching TRBD1. After removal of 1 base from V and 1 base from J, the junction contained 1 base not matched to a gene. This CDR3 is built from 14 residues. Germline V CDR1 and CDR2: SGDLS, YYNGEE. The CDR3 loop reads CASSVRDSNYGYTF. CDR3 nucleotides: TGTGCCAGCAGCGTACGGGACAGTAACTATGGCTACACCTTC.

The CDR3 here is CATEYGYTEAFF. As DNA, the CDR3 is TGTGCCACGGAGTACGGATACACTGAAGCTTTCTTT. The V gene is TRBV30, the J gene TRBJ1-1; D is undetermined. V was clipped by 8 bases and J by 3 bases, with 13 bases between them. The germline CDR1 and CDR2 sequences are GTSNPN and SVGIG (reference sequence). The CDR3 has 12 amino acids.

V usage is TRBV28 and J usage is TRBJ1-4; possible D gene TRBD1, 5 bases. Trimming pared 10 bases from V and 3 bases from J, leaving 9 bases between. Germline V lookup: CDR1 MDHEN, CDR2 SYDVKM. This CDR3 has 12 amino acids. For the CDR3, the DNA is TGTGCCACGGGGGGGTCTAATGAAAAACTGTTTTTT. Translating it yields CATGGSNEKLFF.

The chain has TRBV12-5 and TRBJ2-1, with 11 bases that match TRBD2. Trimming at V came to 8 bases and at J to 4 bases, leaving 4 bases not matched to a gene. Germline CDR1 and CDR2: LGHNT and FRNRAP. CDR3 length: 14 residues. The CDR3 sequence: CASRPSGGYNEQFF. Written as DNA, the CDR3 is TGTGCTAGTCGACCTAGCGGGGGGTACAATGAGCAGTTCTTC.

This rearrangement joins TRBV28 to TRBJ1-5; perhaps TRBD1 as D (5 bases). The CDR3 is 15 residues long. Germline CDR1 MDHEN, CDR2 SYDVKM. V gave up 1 base and J gave up 4 bases, with 11 bases separating them. This chain's CDR3 is CASSLSAGRNQPQHF. The CDR3 DNA follows: TGTGCCAGCAGTTTATCGGCAGGGCGGAATCAGCCCCAGCATTTT.

The sample holds one count of this clone. This chain connects TRBV7-6 to TRBJ2-2, with 11 positions matching TRBD2. J gave up 2 bases and V 3 bases, and 5 bases lay outside the gene matches. Germline lookup yields CDR1 SGHVS and CDR2 FNYEAQ. This CDR3 is 17 amino acids long. As DNA, the CDR3 is TGTGCCAGCAGCTTTCGTCTAGCGGGGGGTAACACCGGGGAGCTGTTTTTT. Amino acid sequence: CASSFRLAGGNTGELFF.

This chain joins TRBV19 and TRBJ2-1; TRBD1 might be the D (6 bases). CDR3 length: 16 amino acids. The V gene's germline CDR1 is LNHDA and CDR2 SQIVND (reference sequence). Trimming shortened V by 4 bases and J by 3 bases, and 16 bases separated the two germline ends. CDR3 bases: TGTGCCAGTAGTAGGGGTGGGACAACAAACTACAATGAGCAGTTCTTC. Translation: CASSRGGTTNYNEQFF.